Shown below are 27 T cell receptor beta chains from a single sample sequenced in a study of blood T cell repertoires in COVID-19. Sequencing was performed with immunoSEQ multiplex PCR; in TCRdb, only in-frame clones are kept and a portion is missing. The sample lists approximately 100,000 clones; roughly 79% were seen once. Specimen: peripheral blood. Source of these receptors: a human donor in a cohort sampled during active COVID-19.

The J gene is TRBJ2-7, the V gene TRBV11-3; D is perhaps TRBD1 (6 bases). CDR3 length: 13 amino acids. Germline V gene data show CDR1 as SGHNT and CDR2 as YENEEA. The germline V and J ends were trimmed by 2 bases and 5 bases, with 10 bases remaining between them. As DNA, the CDR3 is TGTGCCAGCAGCTTATGGGGGCTGGACGAGCAGTACTTC. Amino acids: CASSLWGLDEQYF.

The chain carries TRBV29-1 and TRBJ1-2; 9 positions match TRBD1. V shed 7 bases and J 8 bases; nucleotides not matched to a gene: 5. CDR3 length: 11 residues. Germline V gene lookup returns CDR1 SQVTM and CDR2 ANQGSEA. CDR3 nucleotide sequence: TGCAGCGCGGACAGGGGTACAGGCTACACCTTC. Translating gives CSADRGTGYTF. Full variable domain (outside the CDR3, taken from reference TRBV29-1 and TRBJ1-2): SAVISQKPSRDICQRGTSLTIQCQVDSQVTMMFWYRQQPGQSLTLIATANQGSEATYESGFVIDKFPISRPNLTFSTLTVSNMSPEDSSIYLCSADRGTGYTFGSGTRLTVV.

CDR3 sequence (DNA): TGTGCCAGCAGCCCGGGACTAGCGGGATACGAGCAGTACTTC. It translates to CASSPGLAGYEQYF. The chain is built from TRBV5-4 and TRBJ2-7; 13 bases line up with TRBD2. The CDR3 has 14 residues. J lost 4 bases, V lost 4 bases, and 2 bases had no gene match. Germline CDR1 reads SGHNT; CDR2 reads YYREEE (reference sequence).

This rearrangement joins TRBV6-2 or TRBV6-3 to TRBJ2-7, with 7 bases that match TRBD2. The germline V gene encodes CDR1 MNHEY and CDR2 SVGEGT. The CDR3 totals 15 residues. V lost 0 bases, J lost 5 bases, and 7 bases stayed unmatched. The CDR3 region is CASSYSGGRNNEQYF. The CDR3 bases are TGTGCCAGCAGTTACTCGGGAGGGAGAAACAACGAGCAGTACTTC.

The chain has TRBV30 and TRBJ2-7; 7 nucleotides align to TRBD1. The CDR3 contains 13 residues. J lost 3 bases, V lost 0 bases, and 2 bases had no gene match. Germline CDR1 and CDR2: GTSNPN and SVGIG (reference sequence). In DNA form, the CDR3 reads TGTGCCTGGAGTGTTGACAGGGTCTACGAGCAGTACTTC. Translation: CAWSVDRVYEQYF.

The V and J genes are TRBV28 and TRBJ2-7; TRBD1 might be the D (5 bases). The V gene's germline CDR1 is MDHEN and CDR2 SYDVKM. The germline V and J ends were trimmed by 3 bases and 3 bases, with 18 bases remaining between them. This CDR3 has 16 amino acids. CDR3 bases: TGTGCCAGCAGTTTCAGGGTCGTAGTCGGACACTACGAGCAGTACTTC. Residues: CASSFRVVVGHYEQYF.

V usage is TRBV13 and J usage is TRBJ1-4, with 12 bases aligning to TRBD1. This CDR3 contains 18 residues. From germline, CDR1 is PRHDT and CDR2 FYEKMQ (reference sequence). V lost 4 bases, J lost 4 bases, and 10 bases stayed unmatched. This CDR3 is CASSSSRDRGRGNEKLFF. DNA of the CDR3: TGTGCCAGCAGCTCGTCCCGGGACAGGGGGCGGGGTAATGAAAAACTGTTTTTT.

In its sample, this clone was seen a few times. V is TRBV5-1 and J is TRBJ1-1; a weak D match, TRBD1 (5 bases). Deletions cut 5 bases from V and 5 bases from J, with 22 bases between. Germline loops: CDR1 SGHRS, CDR2 YFSETQ. This CDR3 spans 16 amino acids. The CDR3 reads CASRGTGGIGGTEAFF. The CDR3 nucleotides are TGCGCCAGCAGGGGAACAGGTGGAATAGGTGGGACTGAAGCTTTCTTT.

V and J are TRBV6-6 and TRBJ2-7; the match to TRBD1 covers 9 bases. The germline gives CDR1 MNHNY, CDR2 SVGAGI (reference sequence). CDR3 size: 14 residues. Losses at the gene ends were 2 bases for V and 6 bases for J; bases not matched to a gene: 5. CDR3 DNA sequence: TGTGCCAGCAGTTACGACAGGGGGAGAGGCGAGCAGTACTTC. Amino acids: CASSYDRGRGEQYF.

The rearrangement uses TRBV6-6 and TRBJ2-2, with TRBD2 matching 14 bases. Germline V gene data show CDR1 as MNHNY and CDR2 as SVGAGI (reference sequence). The CDR3 has 19 residues. The V segment lost 5 bases and the J segment 0 bases; nucleotides outside the gene matches: 8. CDR3 DNA sequence: TGTGCCAGCAGTCCCTCAAGACTAGCGGGGGGGGCGAACACCGGGGAGCTGTTTTTT. Its protein is CASSPSRLAGGANTGELFF.

This chain links TRBV10-3 with TRBJ2-7; D is unclear. Trimming pared 0 bases from V and 4 bases from J, leaving 7 bases between. The CDR3 has 13 amino acids. Germline V CDR1 and CDR2: ENHRY, SYGVKD. CDR3 nucleotide sequence: TGTGCCATCAGTGAGTCGGCACGTTACGAGCAGTACTTC. This gives the protein CAISESARYEQYF.

The CDR3 coding sequence is TGTGCCAGCAGCGCCTCGGGGGGGCCGACAGATACGCAGTATTTT. Its protein product is CASSASGGPTDTQYF. The V and J genes are TRBV25-1 and TRBJ2-3, with TRBD2 matching over 8 bases. The CDR3 has 15 amino acids. The germline V gene has CDR1 MGHDK and CDR2 SYGVNS. The J segment lost 3 bases and the V segment lost 6 bases, leaving 8 bases of the junction unmatched.

This chain uses TRBV9 with TRBJ2-2; 10 bases map to TRBD2. Germline CDR1 and CDR2: SGDLS and YYNGEE. Unmatched junction bases numbered 3, after V lost 3 bases and J lost 4 bases. The CDR3 contains 15 residues. In DNA, the CDR3 is TGTGCCAGCAGCGCCGTAGCGGGAGGCACCGGGGAGCTGTTTTTT. Protein sequence: CASSAVAGGTGELFF.

This clone was detected only a few times. V and J are TRBV7-2 and TRBJ1-4; unclear D gene. The CDR3 extends over 12 amino acids. CDR1 and CDR2 from the germline V gene are SGHTA and FQGNSA. V was cut by 3 bases and J by 5 bases, with 4 bases left in between. CDR3 coding DNA: TGTGCCAGCAGCTTTAGAAATGAAAAACTGTTTTTT. As protein: CASSFRNEKLFF.

This clone was seen only a few times. This sequence joins TRBV4-1 and TRBJ2-1; D may be TRBD1 (7 bases). V dropped 8 bases and J dropped 0 bases, with 11 bases sitting between them. CDR1 and CDR2 (germline): MGHRA, YSYEKL. This CDR3 spans 14 amino acids. The CDR3, as DNA: TGCGCCAGCTCCAGGGGGGCCTCCTACAATGAGCAGTTCTTC. As protein: CASSRGASYNEQFF.

V is TRBV6-2 or TRBV6-3 and J is TRBJ1-2, with 7 bases aligning to TRBD1. Germline-derived CDR1 and CDR2 are MNHEY and SVGEGT. The CDR3 spans 14 residues. V dropped 2 bases and J dropped 4; count of bases not matched to a gene: 4. The CDR3 is CASSYRGQIYGYTF. CDR3 DNA: TGTGCCAGCAGTTACAGGGGGCAGATCTATGGCTACACCTTC.

CDR3 DNA: TGTGCCAGTAGTAGCCTGCAACAGGGGATAGGGGGCTACACCTTC. Translated: CASSSLQQGIGGYTF. The gene calls are TRBV19 and TRBJ1-2; 7 bases match TRBD1. Trimming cost V 4 bases and J 8 bases; bases outside gene matches: 13. The germline CDR1 and CDR2 sequences are LNHDA and SQIVND (reference sequence). This CDR3 region has 15 residues.

V gene TRBV7-9 combines with J gene TRBJ1-4, with 10 bases that match TRBD1. CDR1 and CDR2 (germline): SEHNR, FQNEAQ (reference sequence). The CDR3 has 15 residues. Trimming took 1 base from V and 7 from J; bases not matched to a gene: 3. The CDR3 DNA sequence: TGTGCCAGCAGCTTAGGGGACAGGGGTGGTGAAAAACTGTTTTTT. Encoded protein: CASSLGDRGGEKLFF.

The rearrangement uses TRBV27 and TRBJ2-1; weak D call: TRBD2 (5 bases). Germline CDR1 MNHEY, CDR2 SMNVEV (reference sequence). CDR3 length equals 16 residues. V was trimmed by 2 bases and J by 10 bases, leaving 21 bases between them. CDR3 DNA: TGTGCCAGCAGTTTAATCGTGACAATGAATCCGGGGGAGCAGTTCTTC. It codes for CASSLIVTMNPGEQFF.

Of note for this clone: Different DNA sequences within this sample yield the same CDR3. The chain carries TRBV9 and TRBJ2-5, with D tentatively TRBD1 (5 bases). The V gene lost 0 bases and the J gene lost 1 base, with 10 bases spanning the gap. The CDR3 spans 15 residues. Per the germline V gene, CDR1 is SGDLS and CDR2 is YYNGEE. CDR3 nucleotide sequence: TGTGCCAGCAGCGTAGGGGGTACAGGCCAAGAGACCCAGTACTTC. Protein sequence: CASSVGGTGQETQYF.

The V gene is TRBV6-5, the J gene TRBJ2-3, with a weak D call TRBD2 (5 bases). The V gene's germline CDR1 is MNHEY and CDR2 SVGAGI. The CDR3 totals 14 residues. V lost 0 bases and J lost 6, with 10 bases in between. CDR3 nucleotide sequence: TGTGCCAGCAGTTACTCGAGAACGGGGGATACGCAGTATTTT. Residues: CASSYSRTGDTQYF.

The DNA of the CDR3 is TGCGCCAGCAGCGGAGGACAGCCTGGAAACACCATATATTTT. Its translation: CASSGGQPGNTIYF. V usage is TRBV4-1 and J usage is TRBJ1-3; D possibly corresponds to TRBD1 (6 bases). Germline V gene data show CDR1 as MGHRA and CDR2 as YSYEKL. This CDR3 region has 14 residues. V was clipped by 5 bases and J by 2 bases, with 10 bases between them.

This chain uses TRBV28 with TRBJ2-1; 7 bases map to TRBD2. This CDR3 comprises 20 residues. The ends lost 2 bases at V and 3 bases at J; junction bases unmatched: 19. CDR1 is MDHEN and CDR2 is SYDVKM in the germline V gene. The CDR3 loop reads CASSLTFSLAPVGIYNEQFF. DNA for the CDR3: TGTGCCAGCAGTTTAACGTTTTCACTAGCGCCCGTGGGGATCTACAATGAGCAGTTCTTC.

This rearrangement joins TRBV7-2 to TRBJ2-3, with 8 bases aligning to TRBD2. Germline loops: CDR1 SGHTA, CDR2 FQGNSA. CDR3 size: 15 residues. V shed 2 bases, J shed 1 base, and the junction held 2 bases outside the gene matches. The CDR3 here is CASSLTAGGTDTQYF. CDR3 sequence (DNA): TGTGCCAGCAGCTTAACAGCGGGGGGCACAGATACGCAGTATTTT.

J is TRBJ1-1 and V is TRBV7-8; maybe TRBD1 (5 bases). V was clipped by 4 bases and J by 2 bases, with 8 bases between them. This CDR3 contains 13 residues. Germline-derived CDR1 and CDR2 are SGHVS and FQNEAQ. For the CDR3, the DNA is TGTGCCAGCAGCTCGACAGATAACACTGAAGCTTTCTTT. Translating it yields CASSSTDNTEAFF.

This clone was observed once. The chain couples TRBV6-5 to TRBJ1-5, with 7 bases aligning to TRBD1. J was trimmed by 5 bases and V by 2 bases; bases with no gene match: 3. Germline CDR1 and CDR2: MNHEY and SVGAGI. This CDR3 is 14 amino acids long. CDR3 protein: CASSYLQGDQPQHF. CDR3 sequence (DNA): TGTGCCAGCAGTTACCTGCAGGGGGATCAGCCCCAGCATTTT.

This clone has more than one count but fewer than ten. This chain uses TRBV28 with TRBJ1-5, with a possible D match to TRBD1 (5 bases). Trimming removed 3 bases at V and 2 bases at J, with 14 bases between. The CDR3 spans 16 residues. From germline, CDR1 is MDHEN and CDR2 SYDVKM. The CDR3 DNA reads as TGTGCCAGCAGTTTTGAGGGGAGGGGACGCAATCAGCCCCAGCATTTT. It encodes CASSFEGRGRNQPQHF.